Listed here are 22 T cell receptor beta chains from one sample, sequenced in a study of T cells after yellow fever vaccination. TCRdb ran MiXCR on the 5' RACE reads and lists one entry per CDR3 protein. Among about 550,000 distinct CDR3 sequences listed, less than 20% were seen once. This material consisted of PBMCs, taken 15 days after the yellow fever booster vaccination. The receptors stem from a young man who received the YFV17D yellow fever vaccine.

This clonotype occurred a few times. J is TRBJ2-7 and V is TRBV29-1; 10 bases are shared with TRBD1. J was trimmed by 4 bases and V by 7 bases; bases with no gene match: 7. Germline CDR1 and CDR2: SQVTM and ANQGSEA. This CDR3 is built from 13 residues. This chain's CDR3 is CSAGTGDRYEQYF. CDR3 DNA: TGCAGCGCTGGGACAGGGGATAGGTACGAGCAGTACTTC.

This clonotype was seen ten or more times. The chain combines TRBV28 with TRBJ2-2, with 7 bases fitting TRBD1. V shed 5 bases and J 7 bases; nucleotides not matched to a gene: 7. CDR1 and CDR2 from the germline V gene are MDHEN and SYDVKM. The CDR3 runs to 14 residues. As DNA, the CDR3 is TGTGCCAGCAGTCCGGGACAGTCCGTCGGGGAGCTGTTTTTT. It codes for CASSPGQSVGELFF.

This chain joins TRBV29-1 and TRBJ1-1, with D possibly TRBD1 on 5 matching bases. Germline values: CDR1 SQVTM, CDR2 ANQGSEA. Trimming cost V 3 bases and J 1 base, with 9 bases left between them. This CDR3 has 13 amino acids. The CDR3 is CSVDPQGNTEAFF. In nucleotides, the CDR3 is TGCAGCGTTGACCCTCAGGGGAACACTGAAGCTTTCTTT.

In this sample, this clonotype turned up many times. The chain combines TRBV7-2 with TRBJ2-1, with TRBD2 as a possible D gene (5 bases). Germline values: CDR1 SGHTA, CDR2 FQGNSA. Trimming removed 4 bases at V and 3 bases at J, with 10 bases between. The CDR3 length is 14 residues. CDR3 nucleotides: TGTGCCAGCAGCTCTTATGCGGGCTACAATGAGCAGTTCTTC. This encodes CASSSYAGYNEQFF.

This clonotype was recorded a few times. The CDR3 DNA reads TGCAGCGGACAGACAACGAACACCGGGGAGCTGTTTTTT. As protein: CSGQTTNTGELFF. The V gene is TRBV29-1, the J gene TRBJ2-2; maybe TRBD1 (5 bases). Germline assignment: CDR1 SQVTM and CDR2 ANQGSEA. The CDR3 is made up of 13 amino acids. V lost 7 bases and J lost 0, with 9 bases in between.

The chain joins TRBV9 to TRBJ2-3, with D unresolved. With 0 bases removed from V and 0 bases from J, the gap between germline ends came to 11 bases. The V gene's germline CDR1 is SGDLS and CDR2 YYNGEE. This CDR3 has 16 amino acids. Here the CDR3 DNA reads TGTGCCAGCAGCGTAGGTCTAGGACGGAGCACAGATACGCAGTATTTT. Its translation is CASSVGLGRSTDTQYF.

This clonotype occurred once. This rearrangement joins TRBV4-3 to TRBJ2-5, with D maybe TRBD2 (6 bases). The CDR3 spans 14 residues. V gave up 1 base and J gave up 4 bases, with 10 bases separating them. Germline CDR1 reads LGHNA; CDR2 reads YSLEER. The CDR3 reads CASSQGGKSETQYF. CDR3 nucleotide sequence: TGCGCCAGCAGCCAAGGCGGGAAATCAGAGACCCAGTACTTC.

The chain carries TRBV15 and TRBJ2-1, with 7 positions matching TRBD2. Germline lookup yields CDR1 LNHNV and CDR2 YYDKDF (reference sequence). The CDR3 sequence is 13 residues long. Unmatched junction bases numbered 5, after V lost 3 bases and J lost 9 bases. In nucleotides, the CDR3 is TGTGCCACCAGCAGGCCGCTAGCGGTTGAGCAGTTCTTC. This sequence encodes CATSRPLAVEQFF.

This clonotype showed up just a few times. The chain combines TRBV5-6 with TRBJ1-4; D call uncertain. This CDR3 has 13 residues. The V gene's germline CDR1 is SGHDT and CDR2 YYEEEE. Between the trimmed V and J ends, which lost 6 bases and 2 bases, there was a span of 8 bases. The CDR3 nucleotides are TGTGCCAGCAAAGGGTACACTAATGAAAAACTGTTTTTT. Protein sequence: CASKGYTNEKLFF.

The chain couples TRBV5-1 to TRBJ2-4; the D is unclear. The CDR3 contains 14 residues. Germline CDR1 reads SGHRS; CDR2 reads YFSETQ. V was trimmed by 6 bases and J by 3 bases, leaving 13 bases between them. The DNA of the CDR3 is TGCGCCAGCATGGAGAGTGTGGGCAAAAACATTCAGTACTTC. Translation gives CASMESVGKNIQYF.

The CDR3 sequence: CASSTTGRAEAFF. CDR3 coding DNA: TGTGCCAGCAGCACAACAGGGAGGGCTGAAGCTTTCTTT. This chain uses TRBV11-1 with TRBJ1-1; possible D gene TRBD1, 6 bases. Germline V CDR1 and CDR2: SGHAT, FQDESV (reference sequence). Trimming took off 5 bases at V and 6 bases at J, with 13 bases between the two ends. The CDR3 is 13 amino acids.

This clonotype turned up a few times. The chain recombines TRBV19 with TRBJ1-1, with a weak D call TRBD1 (5 bases). Trimming pared 9 bases from V and 9 bases from J, leaving 20 bases between. The length of the CDR3 is 13 residues. Germline V gives CDR1 LNHDA, CDR2 SQIVND (reference sequence). CDR3 in DNA: TGTGCCAGCGCCCTGATGTATGGGGGGAAAGCTTTCTTT. The encoded protein is CASALMYGGKAFF.

J is TRBJ2-1 and V is TRBV7-9, with 14 bases matching TRBD2. The CDR3 spans 16 residues. Germline CDR1 SEHNR, CDR2 FQNEAQ (reference sequence). J lost 3 bases, V lost 5 bases, and 3 bases had no gene match. The CDR3: CASSGGLAGDYNEQFF. CDR3 nucleotide sequence: TGTGCCAGCAGCGGGGGACTAGCGGGAGACTACAATGAGCAGTTCTTC. Full variable domain (outside the CDR3, taken from reference TRBV7-9 and TRBJ2-1): DTGVSQNPRHKITKRGQNVTFRCDPISEHNRLYWYRQTLGQGPEFLTYFQNEAQLEKSRLLSDRFSAERPKGSFSTLEIQRTEQGDSAMYLCASSGGLAGDYNEQFFGPGTRLTVL.

This clonotype appeared a single time. The chain links TRBV14 to TRBJ2-1, with D perhaps matching TRBD1 (6 bases). V was cut by 1 base and J by 5 bases, with 15 bases left in between. Germline-derived CDR1 and CDR2 are SGHDN and FVKESK. CDR3 length: 16 amino acids. The DNA for the CDR3 is TGTGCCAGCAGCCAAGGGCCTCAGGACAGAAACAATGAGCAGTTCTTC. Protein product: CASSQGPQDRNNEQFF.

The table lists this clonotype with a few counts. This chain uses TRBV29-1 with TRBJ2-5, with 7 nucleotides matching TRBD2. V shed 3 bases, J shed 7 bases, and the junction held 11 bases outside the gene matches. This CDR3 has 14 residues. Germline values: CDR1 SQVTM, CDR2 ANQGSEA. The CDR3: CSVDVSGTLGTQYF. CDR3 in DNA: TGCAGCGTTGATGTCAGCGGGACCTTAGGGACCCAGTACTTC.

The V call is TRBV12-3 or TRBV12-4, the J call TRBJ2-3; perhaps D is TRBD1 or TRBD2 (5 bases each). The CDR3 has 14 residues. V was clipped by 5 bases and J by 10 bases, with 19 bases between them. Written as DNA, the CDR3 is TGTGCCAGCAGTCTAATCGGGGACGGACGTGCGCAGTATTTT. As protein: CASSLIGDGRAQYF.

The chain is built from TRBV5-1 and TRBJ2-6, with D unresolved. CDR1 and CDR2 from the germline V gene are SGHRS and YFSETQ. This CDR3 contains 16 residues. V lost 3 bases, J lost 0 bases, and 10 bases lay in between. DNA for the CDR3: TGCGCCAGCAGCTCCACGGGCGTCTCTGGGGCCAACGTCCTGACTTTC. Protein: CASSSTGVSGANVLTF. The full variable domain, rest sourced from reference TRBV5-1 and TRBJ2-6, is KAGVTQTPRYLIKTRGQQVTLSCSPISGHRSVSWYQQTPGQGLQFLFEYFSETQRNKGNFPGRFSGRQFSNSRSEMNVSTLELGDSALYLCASSSTGVSGANVLTFGAGSRLTVL.

This clonotype was found a few times. CDR3 DNA sequence: TGCAGTGCTATACCGTACACAGATACGCAGTATTTT. Protein sequence: CSAIPYTDTQYF. The chain employs TRBV20-1 and TRBJ2-3; D unresolved. The CDR3 runs to 12 residues. V dropped 4 bases and J dropped 2 bases, with 7 bases sitting between them. Germline values: CDR1 DFQATT, CDR2 SNEGSKA (reference sequence).

This clonotype was seen a handful of times. The chain couples TRBV7-2 to TRBJ2-6; 7 bases agree with TRBD1. The V gene end was trimmed by 4 bases and the J gene end by 0 bases; junction bases not matched to a gene: 6. CDR3 length: 17 residues. CDR1 is SGHTA, CDR2 FQGNSA, per germline. The chain's CDR3 is CASSSTGNPSGANVLTF. For the CDR3, the DNA is TGTGCCAGCAGCTCGACAGGGAACCCCTCTGGGGCCAACGTCCTGACTTTC.

There are a few counts of this clonotype. The V gene is TRBV10-1, the J gene TRBJ2-6; either TRBD1 or TRBD2 may supply D (5 bases each). The CDR3 loop spans 17 amino acids. Germline V gives CDR1 WNHNN, CDR2 SYGVQD (reference sequence). V lost 3 bases, J lost 2 bases, and 14 bases lay in between. CDR3 in DNA: TGCGCCAGCAGTGAAGGTGGGGGTAGGCCTGGGGCCAACGTCCTGACTTTC. This encodes CASSEGGGRPGANVLTF.

The CDR3 DNA sequence: TGTGCCAGCAGCTCAGGGGCGGGGGAAACTGAAGCTTTCTTT. It codes for CASSSGAGETEAFF. The rearrangement uses TRBV7-2 and TRBJ1-1; a weak D match, TRBD1 (6 bases). The CDR3 has 14 residues. CDR1 is SGHTA, CDR2 FQGNSA, per germline. V lost 4 bases, J lost 5 bases, and 14 bases lay in between.

The gene calls are TRBV29-1 and TRBJ2-1, with 12 positions matching TRBD2. V shed 4 bases, J shed 1 base, and the junction held 8 bases outside the gene matches. Germline values: CDR1 SQVTM, CDR2 ANQGSEA. CDR3 size: 17 residues. The DNA for the CDR3 is TGCAGCGTTGTGGGACTAGCGGGTGAAGGTTCCTACAATGAGCAGTTCTTC. The encoded protein is CSVVGLAGEGSYNEQFF.